The entry that follows covers one TCR beta chain sequence. Its target is not known. The V segment lost 1 base and the J segment 2 bases; nucleotides outside the gene matches: 7. The CDR3 spans 16 residues. Per germline, CDR1 SGHRS and CDR2 YFSETQ. The 5'RACE template-switching step produced TCR cDNA and added a universal primer site and UMIs. One entry per CDR3 protein, called by TCRdb with MiXCR from the 5' RACE reads. Here the sample spans 500,000 to 650,000 distinct CDR3 sequences, 9% to 15% being singletons. The data originate from a study of T cells after yellow fever vaccination. Whole-study context: Researchers used SMART-Seq v4 Ultra Low Input to prepare fractions that had low cell numbers. Study findings and constraints: The booster saw the reappearance of most primary-vaccination clones (about 95% CD4, around 90% CD8).

This sample comprised PBMCs, obtained on the day of the yellow fever booster vaccination. The TCR was taken from a man aged 25 to 40 who received the YFV17D yellow fever vaccine. The chain links TRBV5-1 to TRBJ2-5; TRBD2 matches at 8 bases. CDR3: CASSLLAGGSQETQYF. As DNA, the CDR3 is TGCGCCAGCAGCTTGCTGGCGGGAGGTTCTCAAGAGACCCAGTACTTC.